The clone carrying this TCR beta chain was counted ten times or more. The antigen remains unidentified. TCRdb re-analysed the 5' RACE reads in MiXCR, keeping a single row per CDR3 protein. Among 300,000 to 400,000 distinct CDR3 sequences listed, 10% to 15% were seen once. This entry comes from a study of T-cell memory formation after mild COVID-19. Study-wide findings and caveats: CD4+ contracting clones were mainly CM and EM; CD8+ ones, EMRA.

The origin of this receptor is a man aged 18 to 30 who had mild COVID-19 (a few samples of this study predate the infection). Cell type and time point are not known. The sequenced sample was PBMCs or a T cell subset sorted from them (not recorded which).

CDR3 nucleotide sequence: TGTGCCAGTTCTCGAACGGCGAACACCGGGGAGCTGTTTTTT. This encodes CASSRTANTGELFF. This rearrangement joins TRBV19 to TRBJ2-2; D is undetermined. CDR3 size: 14 residues. V was pared by 8 bases and J by 0 bases, with 10 bases between. The germline gives CDR1 LNHDA, CDR2 SQIVND (reference sequence).